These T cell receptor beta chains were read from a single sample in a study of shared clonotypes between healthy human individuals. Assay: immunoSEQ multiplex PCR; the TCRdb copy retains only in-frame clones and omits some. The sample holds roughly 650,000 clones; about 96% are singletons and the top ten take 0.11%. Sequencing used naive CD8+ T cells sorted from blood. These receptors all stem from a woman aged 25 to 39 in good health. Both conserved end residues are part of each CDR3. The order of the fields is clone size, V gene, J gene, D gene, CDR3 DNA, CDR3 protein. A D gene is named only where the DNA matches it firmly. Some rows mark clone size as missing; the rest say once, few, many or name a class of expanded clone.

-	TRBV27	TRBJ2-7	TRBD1	TGTGCCAGCAGTTTATTGGGGGACAGGGGCTACGAGCAGTACTTC	CASSLLGDRGYEQYF
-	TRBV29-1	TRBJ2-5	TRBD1	TGCAGCGTTTGGGACAGCAAAGAGACCCAGTACTTC	CSVWDSKETQYF
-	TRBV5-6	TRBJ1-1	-	TGTGCCAGCAGCCTTTCGGGTGAAGCTTTCTTT	CASSLSGEAFF
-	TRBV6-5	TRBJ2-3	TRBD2	TGTGCCAGCAGAACCCTAGCGGGAGACACAGATACGCAGTATTTT	CASRTLAGDTDTQYF
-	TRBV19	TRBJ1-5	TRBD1	TGTGCCAGTAGCAGGCCGGGACAGGGGGGTCAGCCCCAGCATTTT	CASSRPGQGGQPQHF
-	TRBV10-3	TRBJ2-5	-	TGTGCCATCAGTGAGTCAGGGGGGGGGCTACAAGAGACCCAGTACTTC	CAISESGGGLQETQYF
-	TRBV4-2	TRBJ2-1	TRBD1	TGTGCCAGCAGCCAGGAACACAGGGGGGAATCCTACAATGAGCAGTTCTTC	CASSQEHRGESYNEQFF
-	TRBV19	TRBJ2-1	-	TGTGCCAGTAGTATTAGCCTGCCTAATGAGCAGTTCTTC	CASSISLPNEQFF
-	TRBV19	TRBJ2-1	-	TGTGCCAGTACCCGAGGGCGGGTCAATGAGCAGTTCTTC	CASTRGRVNEQFF
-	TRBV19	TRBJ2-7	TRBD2	TGTGCCAGTAGCACTCGGGGGGGAGAAACCTACGAGCAGTACTTC	CASSTRGGETYEQYF
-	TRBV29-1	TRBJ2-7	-	TGCAGCGTTACCGGGGAGGTCGAGCAGTACTTC	CSVTGEVEQYF
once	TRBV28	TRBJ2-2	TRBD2	TGTGCCAGCAGGCGGTCATTAGCGGGAGCCGCCGGGGAGCTGTTTTTT	CASRRSLAGAAGELFF
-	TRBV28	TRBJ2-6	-	TGTGCCAGCAGTCTGAACTCTGGGGCCAACGTCCTGACTTTC	CASSLNSGANVLTF
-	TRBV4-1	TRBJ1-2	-	TGCGCCAGCAGCCCTTCTTCCCTCACAGGAAACTATGGCTACACCTTC	CASSPSSLTGNYGYTF
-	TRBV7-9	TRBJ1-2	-	TGTGCCAGCAGCGCGGCTAAGGCTAACTATGGCTACACCTTC	CASSAAKANYGYTF
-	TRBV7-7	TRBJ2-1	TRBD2	TGTGCCAGCAGCTCGGGACTAGCGGGAGTAGGGGATGAGCAGTTCTTC	CASSSGLAGVGDEQFF
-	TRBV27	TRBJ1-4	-	TGTGCCAGCAGTTTATCTGGACGGGCAACTAATGAAAAACTGTTTTTT	CASSLSGRATNEKLFF
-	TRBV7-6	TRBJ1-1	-	TGTGCCAGCAGCGCCGGCAGGAACACTGAAGCTTTCTTT	CASSAGRNTEAFF
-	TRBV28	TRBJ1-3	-	TGTGCCAGCAGTTTGAGGTACGGGCGGGGAACCATATATTTT	CASSLRYGRGTIYF
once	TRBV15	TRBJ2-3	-	TGTGCCACCAGCAGAGGGAGTAGCACAGATACGCAGTATTTT	CATSRGSSTDTQYF
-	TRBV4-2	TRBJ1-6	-	TGTGCCAGCAGCCAAGACCAGGGGAAGTCGCGTAATTCACCCCTCCACTTT	CASSQDQGKSRNSPLHF
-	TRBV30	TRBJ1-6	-	TGTGCCTGGGGCAGGACGGAGAGCTCCTATAATTCACCCCTCCACTTT	CAWGRTESSYNSPLHF
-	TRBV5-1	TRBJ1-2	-	TGCGCCAGCAGCTTGAGCCGAGGTCCTAACTATGGCTACACCTTC	CASSLSRGPNYGYTF
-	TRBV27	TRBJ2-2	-	TGTGCCACCAGGAAGGAATGGGGCACCGGGGAGCTGTTTTTT	CATRKEWGTGELFF
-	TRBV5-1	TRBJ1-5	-	TGCGCCAGCAGCTCACACGTCGGGGGGGATAGCAATCAGCCCCAGCATTTT	CASSSHVGGDSNQPQHF
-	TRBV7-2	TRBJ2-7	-	TGTGCCAGCAGCTCATTGACCCTAGGGCGCTACGAGCAGTACTTC	CASSSLTLGRYEQYF
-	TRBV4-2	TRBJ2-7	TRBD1	TGTGCCAGCAGCGACCCGGGACAGAAGGAGTACTTC	CASSDPGQKEYF
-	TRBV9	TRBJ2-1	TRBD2	TGTGCCAGCAGCGTAGCAAGCGGGAGGGAGCAGTTCTTC	CASSVASGREQFF
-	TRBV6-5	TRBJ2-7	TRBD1	TGTGCCAGCAGTTACACGGGACAGGGGAGCTACGAGCAGTACTTC	CASSYTGQGSYEQYF
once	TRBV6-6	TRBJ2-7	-	TGTGCCAGCAGTTACTCGGGCCCAGCCCCCTACGAGCAGTACTTC	CASSYSGPAPYEQYF
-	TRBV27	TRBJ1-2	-	TGTGCCACCGGCTTAGGGGAGGGCTACACCTTC	CATGLGEGYTF
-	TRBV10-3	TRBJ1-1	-	TGTGCCATCAGTGAGTCTGGCAGCAACACTGAAGCTTTCTTT	CAISESGSNTEAFF
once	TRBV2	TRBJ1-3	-	TGTGCCAGCATCCCCCGGACTCGGGGAAACACCATATATTTT	CASIPRTRGNTIYF
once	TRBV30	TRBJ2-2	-	TGTGCCTGGAGTCTTACTAGACCCGGGGAGCTGTTTTTT	CAWSLTRPGELFF
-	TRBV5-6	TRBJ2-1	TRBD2	TGTGCCAGCAGCTCCTCACTAGCGGGAGCCTACAATGAGCAGTTCTTC	CASSSSLAGAYNEQFF
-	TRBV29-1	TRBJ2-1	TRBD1	TGCAGCGTTGAGTCTTTCCGACAGGGTCACAATGAGCAGTTCTTC	CSVESFRQGHNEQFF
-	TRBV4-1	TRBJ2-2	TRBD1	TGCGCCAGCAGCGTCAGACAGGGGGCCACCGGGGAGCTGTTTTTT	CASSVRQGATGELFF
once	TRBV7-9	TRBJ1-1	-	TGTGCCAGCAGCCCGGGTGGTGAGAACACTGAAGCTTTCTTT	CASSPGGENTEAFF
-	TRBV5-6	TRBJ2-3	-	TGTGCCAGCAGCCCCCGTCAGGTTGTTGGACTTCTTCCGCAGTATTTT	CASSPRQVVGLLPQYF
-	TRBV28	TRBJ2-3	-	TGTGCCAGCAGTTTAGACCGGGGCCGGATCACAGATACGCAGTATTTT	CASSLDRGRITDTQYF
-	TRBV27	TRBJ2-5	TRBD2	TGTGCCAGCAGTTCCCTAAAGGGACTAGCGGGGCGGGAGACCCAGTACTTC	CASSSLKGLAGRETQYF
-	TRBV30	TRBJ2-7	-	TGTGCCTGGAGTGATGGGGCTTCCTACGAGCAGTACTTC	CAWSDGASYEQYF